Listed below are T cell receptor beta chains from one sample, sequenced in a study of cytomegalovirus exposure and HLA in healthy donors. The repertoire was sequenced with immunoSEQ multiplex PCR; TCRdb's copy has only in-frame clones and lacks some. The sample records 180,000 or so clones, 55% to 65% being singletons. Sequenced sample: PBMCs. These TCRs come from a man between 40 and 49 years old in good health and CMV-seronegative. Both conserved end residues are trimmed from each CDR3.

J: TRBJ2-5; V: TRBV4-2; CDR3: ASSQGGTGETQY
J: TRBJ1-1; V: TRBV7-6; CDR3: ASSLQGPGTEAF
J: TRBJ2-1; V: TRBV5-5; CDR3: ASSFPGGQF
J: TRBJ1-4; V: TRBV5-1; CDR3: ASSLGGTAINEKLF
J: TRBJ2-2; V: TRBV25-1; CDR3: ASSYIGTGATGELF
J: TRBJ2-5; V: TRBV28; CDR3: ASSPGGREETQY
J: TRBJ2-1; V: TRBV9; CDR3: ASSVWDYQQF
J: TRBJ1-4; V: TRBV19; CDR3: ASSAGWNEKLF
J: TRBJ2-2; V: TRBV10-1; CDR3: ATDCGASMNTGELF
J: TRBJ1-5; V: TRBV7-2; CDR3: ASGDRGNQPQH
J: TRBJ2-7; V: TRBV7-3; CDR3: ASAMGQGASYEQY
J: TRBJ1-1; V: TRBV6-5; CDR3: ASIGRGTEAF
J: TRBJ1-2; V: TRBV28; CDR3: ASSLWGASNYGYT
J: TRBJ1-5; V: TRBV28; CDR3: ASSWRARQPQH
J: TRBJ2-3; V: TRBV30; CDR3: AWSVRGARRADTQY
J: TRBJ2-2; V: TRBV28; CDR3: ASSPPWGRGRTGELF
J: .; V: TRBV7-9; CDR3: ASSPILGLFYYEQY
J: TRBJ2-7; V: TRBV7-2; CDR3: ASSLIGGGARGEQY
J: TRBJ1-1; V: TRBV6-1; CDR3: ASSATGVSEAF
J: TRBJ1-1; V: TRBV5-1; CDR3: ASSRTGEVTEAF
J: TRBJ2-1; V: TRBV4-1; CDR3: ASSSRFSGGANEQF
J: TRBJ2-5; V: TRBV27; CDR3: ASHPGGSETQY
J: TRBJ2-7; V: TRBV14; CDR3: ASRQGLFNEQY
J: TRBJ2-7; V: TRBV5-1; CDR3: ASSPGQGAREQY
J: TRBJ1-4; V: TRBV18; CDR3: ASSPDRVTATNEKLF
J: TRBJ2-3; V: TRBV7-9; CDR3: ASSLFPPVRSTDTQY
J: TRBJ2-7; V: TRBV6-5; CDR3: ASSFRGGGSYEQY
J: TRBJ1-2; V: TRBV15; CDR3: ATSRDGISVNYGYT
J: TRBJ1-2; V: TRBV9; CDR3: ASSVASGFGYT
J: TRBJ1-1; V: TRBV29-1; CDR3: SVTSGAGVLNTEAF
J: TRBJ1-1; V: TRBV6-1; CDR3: ASSEPGSGTEAF
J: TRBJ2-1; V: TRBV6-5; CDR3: ASSYRGGEQF
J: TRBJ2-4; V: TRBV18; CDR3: ASSPRQGALGIQY
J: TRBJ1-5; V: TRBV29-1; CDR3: SVEWAPNQPQH
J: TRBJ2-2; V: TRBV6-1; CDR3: ASIYIQGTGELF
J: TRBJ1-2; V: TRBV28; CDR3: ASSQQGNHGYT
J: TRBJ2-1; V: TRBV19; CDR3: ASSLGQSYNEQF
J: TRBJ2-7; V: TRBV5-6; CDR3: ASSAPPGRAQSSYEQY
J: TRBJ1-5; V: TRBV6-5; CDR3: ASSYSFSLNQPQH
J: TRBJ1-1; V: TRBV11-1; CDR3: ASSHLSGRTPNTEAF
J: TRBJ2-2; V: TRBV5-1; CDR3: ASRPGLAGFSGELF
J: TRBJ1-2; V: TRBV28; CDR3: ASSLVTGVMRDGYT
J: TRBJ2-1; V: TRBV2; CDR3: ASRLAENYNEQF
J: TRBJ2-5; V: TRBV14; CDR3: ASSIRRGQETQY
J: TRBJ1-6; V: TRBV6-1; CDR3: ASSEWFGTADNSPLH
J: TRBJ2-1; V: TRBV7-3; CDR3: ASSVQGGSYNEQF
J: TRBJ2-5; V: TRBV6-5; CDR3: ASSYTGGIIQETQY
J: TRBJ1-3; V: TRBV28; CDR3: ASRPQGLSSGNTIY
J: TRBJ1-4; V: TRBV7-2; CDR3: ASSGHRGPNEKLF
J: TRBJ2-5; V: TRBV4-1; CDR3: ASSQAPSGGVKETQY
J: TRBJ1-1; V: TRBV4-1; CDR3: ASSQDGLGGSTEAF
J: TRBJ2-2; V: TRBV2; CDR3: ASTWDRTNTGELF
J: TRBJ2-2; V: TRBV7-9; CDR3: ASSRQGTNTGELF